Listed below are T cell receptor beta chains from one sample, sequenced in a study of PD-1 blockade in classical Hodgkin lymphoma. Clones were read by immunoSEQ multiplex PCR, and TCRdb kept only the in-frame ones, dropping some. Of about 35,000 clones listed, 90% are singletons. Sequencing was performed on CD4+ T cells from blood, taken at baseline. The receptors originated from a human donor with classical Hodgkin lymphoma. Each CDR3 is given with its conserved first and last residue.

CDR3aa	v_gene
CASRVTQGAGELFF	TRBV28
CASSFLSSANEKLFF	TRBV5-1
CATSRRRDQGHETQYF	TRBV15
CASSWGQDSNQPQHF	TRBV5-6
CASSTGTGAFF	TRBV6-5
CASSSYPPGLAGGVYGELFF	TRBV7-6
CASSLRTSAPEAFF	TRBV14
CASSPPVVGRDIQYF	TRBV28
CASQGGGPNSPLHF	TRBV25-1
CASSQRQGNTEAFF	TRBV14
CASSLRGGNQPQHF	TRBV28
CASSLIGIDQPQHF	TRBV7-2
CASSQDWGQGNFYEQFF	TRBV4-1
CASRGWGDSAGGKLFF	TRBV2
CASSEASGPRASF	TRBV6-1
CASSIVLHTGELFF	TRBV19
CAISEGSARGGEQFF	TRBV10-3
CASSAPPPGSSSNNEQFF	TRBV5-4
CASRDRDRAYEQYF	TRBV21-1
CASSSGGAGGNTIYF	TRBV10-2
CASSPLAGGLAYEQYF	TRBV18
CAWTGGGYEQYF	TRBV30
CASSSSTYEQYF	TRBV9
CAWSALSGTSDINEQFF	TRBV30
CATGPGLGYTF	TRBV6-1
CASSLMAGGPLTDTQYF	TRBV5-4